This section outlines one T cell receptor (beta chain) sequence together with its context. What it binds is unknown. These data come from a study of T cell responses to AZD1222 COVID-19 vaccine. Study-level findings and limits: Mapped onto spike, vaccine-associated CD4 TCRs spanned it and were dominant at 160-218 and 743-854.

TCRdb's copy holds only in-frame clones and misses some; the assay was immunoSEQ multiplex PCR. The data contain approximately 140,000 clones, 90% of them seen just once; the ten biggest clones take up roughly 3.2%. The CDR3 totals 16 residues. V shed 3 bases and J 5 bases; nucleotides not matched to a gene: 12. Germline CDR1 reads DFQATT; CDR2 reads SNEGSKA (reference sequence). The receptor was derived from an adult who received the AZD1222 COVID-19 vaccine. V and J are TRBV20-1 and TRBJ2-7; 11 bases match TRBD2. The material was peripheral blood, obtained 28 days after the second AZD1222 dose. This CDR3 is CSASSLASGRFHEQYF. In nucleotides, the CDR3 is TGCAGTGCTAGTAGTTTGGCTAGCGGGAGGTTCCACGAGCAGTACTTC.